The clone carrying this T cell receptor beta chain was observed many times. Its antigen remains unknown. Overall study findings and caveats: Tumor Treg TCRs overlapped most with tumor naive CD4+ cells.

The germline V gene encodes CDR1 SGHRS and CDR2 YFSETQ. The CDR3 has 16 amino acids. V gave up 4 bases and J gave up 1 base; unmatched junction bases: 8. Constant-region reverse primers amplified full-length variable regions, followed by semi-nested Nested Universal Primer A PCR. TCRdb itself ran the 5' RACE reads through MiXCR, one entry per CDR3 protein. The repertoire holds roughly 52,000 distinct CDR3 sequences, with about 15% as singletons. The specimen sequenced was naive CD4+ T cells sorted from blood. The sample's subset: naive CD4+ T cells, CD4+CD45RA+CD25-. The TCR originated in a female donor with breast cancer. The chain employs TRBV5-1 and TRBJ2-5; 9 bases are a match to TRBD2. The CDR3 is CASSKSSGTVQETQYF. DNA for the CDR3: TGCGCCAGCAGCAAATCTAGCGGGACGGTCCAAGAGACCCAGTACTTC.